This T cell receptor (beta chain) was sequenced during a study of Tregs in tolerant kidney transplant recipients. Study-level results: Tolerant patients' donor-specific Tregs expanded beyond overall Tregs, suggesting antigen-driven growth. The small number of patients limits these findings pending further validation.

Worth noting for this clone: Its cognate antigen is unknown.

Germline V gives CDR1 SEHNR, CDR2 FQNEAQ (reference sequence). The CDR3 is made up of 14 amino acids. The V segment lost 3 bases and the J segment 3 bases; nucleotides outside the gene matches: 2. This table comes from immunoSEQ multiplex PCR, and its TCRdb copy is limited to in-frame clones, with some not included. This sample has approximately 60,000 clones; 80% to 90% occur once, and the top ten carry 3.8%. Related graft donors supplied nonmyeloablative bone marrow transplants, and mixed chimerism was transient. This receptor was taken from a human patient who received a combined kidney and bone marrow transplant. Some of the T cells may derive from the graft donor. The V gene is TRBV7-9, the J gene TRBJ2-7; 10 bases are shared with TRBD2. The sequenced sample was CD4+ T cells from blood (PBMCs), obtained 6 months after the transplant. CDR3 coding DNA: TGTGCCAGCAGCTTTACTAGCGGGATCTACGAGCAGTACTTC. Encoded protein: CASSFTSGIYEQYF.